The present T cell receptor beta chain was sequenced within a study of shared clonotypes between healthy human individuals (dated by TCRdb to the early 2020s). In terms of the full investigation: A few men and a couple of women, aged 18 to 49 years, made up the cohort. Each donor's leukapheresis produced roughly between roughly 0.9 and 8.9 billion PBMCs. Per donor, three plates each were used for CD4 naive and CD4 memory, two for CD8 naive, and one for CD8 memory. Libraries were prepared and TCR repertoires were sequenced by different laboratories using diverse techniques, in order to increase sequencing depth and limit assay-specific biases. The study deeply sequenced blood TCR repertoires of about 5 healthy adults to estimate repertoire size and the extent of clonotype sharing between individuals.

The study at large found these results: Naive subsets generally had larger estimated clonotype richness than memory subsets. Around 5% of naive CD4, 3% to 3.5% of naive CD8, roughly 2.4% of memory CD4, and around 0.42% of memory CD8 clonotypes were shared across several donors. Clonotypes shared by all four sorted-subset donors showed higher generation probabilities than non-shared clonotypes. Only blood was sampled, and tissue TCR repertoires likely differ from those in blood. Pairwise subsampling indicated that sequencing depth was expected to affect the degree of clonotype sharing among donors. The small number of donors limited the genetic and exposure-history diversity represented. Rarefaction of sorted-subset datasets indicated incomplete sequencing despite the large sequencing depth.

The CDR3, from cysteine to phenylalanine, totals 15 residues. Only the CDR3 region is kept as DNA, spanning 45 bases read in frame from base 1. The germline ends are 8 bases apart after V is trimmed by 0 bases and J by 2 bases. The germline V gene specifies LGHNT as CDR1 and FRNRAP as CDR2. On this clone: The target of this receptor is not known. The input lacks base qualities; no much larger clone sits a single base away.

The donors were healthy, HIV-negative adults who had no recently reported acute infections or vaccinations. Only Caucasian adults living in Nashville, Tennessee, USA were represented among the donors. CD4+ T cells were enriched through magnetic negative selection, after which naive cells were positively selected on CD45RA and the remaining negative fraction served as the memory subset. Blood was obtained by leukapheresis, after which PBMCs were separated by Ficoll-Histopaque density gradient centrifugation and cryopreserved in liquid nitrogen vapor phase. Purity and quantity of every magnetically sorted T cell population were checked by analytical flow cytometry. Genomic DNA was isolated from each sorted fraction and quantified by UV absorbance on a Nanodrop 2000c. Using the deep immunoSEQ assay, TCR CDR3 regions were amplified from genomic DNA by multiplex PCR. Extracted genomic DNA from each cell subset was distributed evenly across all wells of several immunoSEQ 96-well plates, and each plate was treated as a replicate. For sorted subsets, 150 to 250 ng of genomic DNA, equivalent to around 29,000 T cell genomes, went into each replicate PCR. Purified libraries were quantified with a Qubit 3.0 fluorometer, sized on a Bioanalyzer 2100, and re-quantified with the KAPA Library Quantification kit. A separate single-read 150-cycle Illumina NextSeq 550 flow cell was used to sequence each immunoSEQ 96-well plate. The source study handled its data this way. The immunoSEQ output contained only junctional sequences without quality scores, so filtering could not match that applied to full-length reads. Sequences were annotated with PyIR, a Python wrapper for IgBLAST v1.9, and V/J genes and CDR3 were assigned using IMGT germline references. Reads with weak V/J assignments (E-value above 1e-6), missing CDR3, stop codons, out-of-frame junctions, or ambiguous translated residues were removed. A V3J clonotype was defined by an identical inferred V gene, J gene, and CDR3 amino acid sequence. Percentage overlap between repertoires was computed as shared unique clonotypes divided by the size of the smaller repertoire. RTK rarefaction, the Chao1 estimator, and Recon v2.1 estimates of unobserved clonotypes were used to assess repertoire richness. Generation probabilities were computed with OLGA for all TCRbeta clonotypes obtained by the gDNA method from several donors. TCRdb stores this immuneACCESS table with in-frame sequences only. Part of the clones is absent; in the studies checked, under half of the shortfall reflects unresolved V genes, and no reason is known for the rest. V and J calls and clone size are as listed in that table; D and trimming were resolved from the DNA. The sample records some 1,400,000 clones, approximately 96% of which are singletons. The ten largest account for roughly 1.1% of the sample.

The sequenced sample was naive CD4+ T cells sorted from blood. Per the publication, the cell subset or site label means: CD45RA+ positively selected. This receptor was identified in a man younger than 40 in good health. The rearranged segments are TRBV12-5 and TRBJ2-1; the D gene cannot be resolved reliably. Here is the DNA: TGTGCTAGTGGTTTGGTGAAAGGGACCTACAATGAGCAGTTCTTC. Its protein is CASGLVKGTYNEQFF.